The clone carrying this TCR beta chain has more than one count but fewer than ten. Its antigen is as yet unknown. The data derive from a study of blood T cells in healthy people across ages. About the research overall: With template switching, about one barcoded beta molecule was captured per two T cells.

Collection of about 9.4 milliliters of peripheral blood was performed for each donor. PBMCs numbering at least 7 million were isolated per sample. Study conclusions and caveats: It was held that the diversity estimates obtained from one million T cells were underestimates.

The CDR3 is made up of 15 amino acids. Trimming pared 3 bases from V and 2 bases from J, leaving 14 bases between. Per germline, CDR1 SEHNR and CDR2 FQNEAQ (reference sequence). Then a second PCR, running about 6 to 12 cycles, was carried out with a sample-barcoded 5' primer and a J-beta primer mix. One entry per CDR3 protein, called by TCRdb with MiXCR from the 5' RACE reads. There are about 1,500,000 distinct CDR3 sequences in the sample; 42% occur only once, and roughly 7.9% lies in the top ten. The receptor comes from a woman in her late teens or twenties in good health. The sample was blood. The chain uses TRBV7-9 and TRBJ2-7; perhaps TRBD2 as D (5 bases). CDR3 nucleotide sequence: TGTGCCAGCAGCTTTTACCGGGATAGGGCCTACGAGCAGTACTTC. It codes for CASSFYRDRAYEQYF.